A single sample gave rise to the 6 T cell receptor beta chains below, sequenced in a study of T cell responses to AZD1222 COVID-19 vaccine. TCRdb's table, derived via immunoSEQ multiplex PCR, lists solely in-frame clones and lacks some. Among around 220,000 clones listed, roughly 94% were seen once. This specimen consisted of peripheral blood, obtained 28 days after the second dose of the MenACWY control vaccine. These receptors all stem from an adult who received the MenACWY meningococcal vaccine as a control.

The rearrangement links TRBV5-4 to TRBJ1-4; 7 bases agree with TRBD1. V dropped 2 bases and J dropped 8; count of bases not matched to a gene: 6. Germline CDR1 reads SGHNT; CDR2 reads YYREEE (reference sequence). The CDR3 length is 14 residues. CDR3 region: CASSFGTVNEKLFF. The CDR3 DNA reads TGTGCCAGCAGCTTCGGGACAGTGAACGAAAAACTGTTTTTT.

CDR3 amino acids: CASRGRDRGRTGELFF. CDR3 coding DNA: TGTGCCAGCCGAGGCCGGGACAGGGGGCGAACCGGGGAGCTGTTTTTT. The genes are TRBV19 and TRBJ2-2, with 12 nucleotides matching TRBD1. CDR1 is LNHDA, CDR2 SQIVND, per germline (reference sequence). V lost 9 bases, J lost 5 bases, and 10 bases stayed unmatched. The CDR3 runs to 16 residues.

The V call is TRBV4-3, the J call TRBJ2-7; 8 positions agree with TRBD2. The CDR3 extends over 16 amino acids. J lost 6 bases, V lost 0 bases, and 10 bases had no gene match. Germline V gene data show CDR1 as LGHNA and CDR2 as YSLEER. CDR3 amino acids: CASSQDLGTSLFEQYF. The DNA for the CDR3 is TGCGCCAGCAGCCAAGATCTCGGGACTAGTTTGTTCGAGCAGTACTTC.

A remark on this clone: Other nucleotide sequences from this sample produce the same CDR3. The rearrangement joins TRBV5-5 to TRBJ1-5; D is ambiguous. Germline V CDR1 and CDR2: SGHKS, YYEKEE (reference sequence). The CDR3 spans 13 residues. The V end lost 5 bases, the J end lost 1 base, and 7 bases lay between the germline ends. The CDR3 nucleotides are TGTGCCAGCAGTCCTGGCAGCAATCAGCCCCAGCATTTT. Translating gives CASSPGSNQPQHF.

The chain has TRBV6-5 and TRBJ2-2, with 7 bases aligning to TRBD2. There are 15 residues in the CDR3. Trimming removed 7 bases from V and 6 bases from J; junction bases left unmatched: 11. CDR1 MNHEY and CDR2 SVGAGI come from the germline V gene. CDR3 region: CASTKVPTSPGELFF. CDR3 in DNA: TGTGCCAGCACCAAGGTCCCGACTAGCCCCGGGGAGCTGTTTTTT.

The chain links TRBV6-5 to TRBJ1-5, with D possibly matching TRBD1 (5 bases). Per the germline V gene, CDR1 is MNHEY and CDR2 is SVGAGI. The CDR3 totals 14 residues. V lost 7 bases, J lost 5 bases, and 15 bases lay in between. As DNA, the CDR3 is TGTGCCAGCACTGCAGGGATGGGGGATCAGCCCCAGCATTTT. Its protein product is CASTAGMGDQPQHF.